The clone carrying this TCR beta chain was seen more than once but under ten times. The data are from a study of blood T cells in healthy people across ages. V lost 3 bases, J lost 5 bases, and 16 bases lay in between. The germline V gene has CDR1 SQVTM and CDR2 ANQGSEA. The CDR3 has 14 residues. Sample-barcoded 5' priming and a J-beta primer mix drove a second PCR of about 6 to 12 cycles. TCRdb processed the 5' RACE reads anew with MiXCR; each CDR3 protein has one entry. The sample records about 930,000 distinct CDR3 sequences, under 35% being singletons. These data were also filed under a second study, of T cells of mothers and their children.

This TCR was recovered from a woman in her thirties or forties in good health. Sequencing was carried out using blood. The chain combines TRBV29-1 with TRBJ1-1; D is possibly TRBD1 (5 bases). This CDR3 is CSVDLGGGLTEAFF. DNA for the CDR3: TGCAGCGTTGACCTGGGGGGAGGTTTGACTGAAGCTTTCTTT.